This T cell receptor beta chain was recorded in a study of blood T cell repertoires in COVID-19 (dated by TCRdb to 2018 to 2021). With respect to the entire study: Samples covering the acute and convalescent phases of COVID-19 were provided by collaborators in the United States, Italy and Spain. Where available, HLA class I and class II types were taken from metadata supplied by the sample provider and were not determined by assay-based typing. A freely available public database, intended as a resource for researchers studying the immune response to SARS-CoV-2, is where the repertoires were released. The prospective study material was composed of cDNA or gDNA derived from T cells, B-cell-depleted T cells, or PBMCs. The sample metadata nearly always contained a de-identified subject ID, COVID-19 status, age in years and sex. Subjects who had been exposed to COVID-19, were actively infected with it, or had recovered from it provided the deeply sampled blood TCRbeta repertoires that made up the dataset. Samples came from the ongoing ImmuneRACE study (first 160 participants) plus 1,254 subjects from 6 global collaborators. Study-wide conclusions, independent of this receptor: The amount of clinical and demographic metadata varied by source and participant and was provided uncurated.

TCRbeta CDR3 regions were amplified from genomic DNA using the immunoSEQ Assay, a bias-controlled multiplex PCR. Per the original workflow: Within the assay, amplification of reference gene primers was used to estimate how many nucleated cells each sample contained. Sequence reads were collapsed and filtered to measure the absolute abundance of every unique TCRbeta CDR3 rearrangement. Productive Simpson clonality was computed per sample as the square root of Simpson's diversity index over productive rearrangements. Not all clones reach the TCRdb copy of this immuneACCESS table, which keeps in-frame sequences only. Checked studies attribute under half of the gap to unresolved V genes and leave the rest unexplained. That table furnishes V, J and clone size, whereas the DNA furnished D and trimming. Within this sample are approximately 85,000 clones, with around 90% of them counted one time only. About 4.3% of the sample comes from the top ten.

Remarks on this clone: The antigen this receptor binds is unknown. No much larger clone exists at a distance of one base, and base qualities are not known.

V and J are trimmed by 4 bases and 10 bases, and the gene matches miss 7 bases of the junction. Taken from the germline V gene, the CDR1 and CDR2 loops are SGHDT and YYEEEE. Reading from cysteine to phenylalanine, the CDR3 counts 15 amino acids. Only the CDR3 region is kept as DNA, spanning 45 bases read in frame from base 1. Each collaborating institution followed its own protocols to collect whole blood in K2EDTA tubes. For TCRbeta analysis, collaborators shipped samples in one of three forms: frozen whole blood, isolated PBMCs, or DNA extracted from either of those sample types. The material sequenced was peripheral blood. This chain is built from TRBV5-6 and TRBJ2-1, and TRBD2 aligns with 14 junction nucleotides. This sequence was found in an elderly woman with active or convalescent COVID-19. The base sequence is TGTGCCAGCAGCGTGACTAGCGGGAGGGCCGGCGAGCAGTTCTTC. This gives the protein CASSVTSGRAGEQFF.